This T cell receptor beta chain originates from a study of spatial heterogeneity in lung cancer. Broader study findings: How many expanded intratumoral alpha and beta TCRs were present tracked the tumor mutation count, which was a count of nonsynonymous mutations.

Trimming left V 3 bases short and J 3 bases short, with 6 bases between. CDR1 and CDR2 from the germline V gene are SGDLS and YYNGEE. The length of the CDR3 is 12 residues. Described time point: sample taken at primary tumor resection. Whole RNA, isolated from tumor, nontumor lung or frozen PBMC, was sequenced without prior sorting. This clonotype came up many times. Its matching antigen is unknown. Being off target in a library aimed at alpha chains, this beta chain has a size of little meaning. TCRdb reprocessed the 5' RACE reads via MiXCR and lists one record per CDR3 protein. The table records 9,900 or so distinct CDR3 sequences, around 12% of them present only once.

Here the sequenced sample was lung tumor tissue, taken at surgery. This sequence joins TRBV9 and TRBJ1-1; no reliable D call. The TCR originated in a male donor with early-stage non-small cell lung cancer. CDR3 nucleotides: TGTGCCAGCAGCGCCCGAGACACTGAAGCTTTCTTT. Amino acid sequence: CASSARDTEAFF.